These 17 T cell receptor beta chains were all obtained from the same sample, sequenced in a study of cytomegalovirus exposure and HLA in healthy donors. Sequencing used immunoSEQ multiplex PCR; TCRdb keeps in-frame clones, though not all of them. Here the sample spans about 140,000 clones, 88% being singletons. Sequences were obtained from PBMCs. All receptors derive from a woman younger than 30 in good health and CMV-seropositive.

This chain connects TRBV5-4 to TRBJ1-1; 8 nucleotides align to TRBD1. J lost 5 bases, V lost 4 bases, and 7 bases had no gene match. The CDR3 runs to 14 residues. CDR1 and CDR2 from the germline V gene are SGHNT and YYREEE (reference sequence). The CDR3 DNA reads TGTGCCAGCAGCGGGAAGACAGGGGATACTGAAGCTTTCTTT. Translating it yields CASSGKTGDTEAFF.

This rearrangement joins TRBV5-4 to TRBJ2-2; 8 positions match TRBD2. Germline V gives CDR1 SGHNT, CDR2 YYREEE (reference sequence). The CDR3 is 16 residues long. J gave up 2 bases and V 4 bases, and 7 bases lay outside the gene matches. The CDR3 reads CASSPGGGLNTGELFF. In nucleotides, the CDR3 is TGTGCCAGCAGCCCGGGGGGGGGACTTAACACCGGGGAGCTGTTTTTT.

J is TRBJ2-2 and V is TRBV7-9, with a tentative D call TRBD1 (6 bases). Germline V lookup: CDR1 SEHNR, CDR2 FQNEAQ (reference sequence). The CDR3 is made up of 14 amino acids. V was clipped by 5 bases and J by 0 bases, with 7 bases between them. The CDR3 DNA is TGTGCCAGCAGCCACAGGGCGAACACCGGGGAGCTGTTTTTT. Amino acids: CASSHRANTGELFF.

The J gene is TRBJ1-2, the V gene TRBV4-3; weak D call: TRBD1 (6 bases). CDR1 and CDR2 from the germline V gene are LGHNA and YSLEER. Between the trimmed V and J ends, which lost 1 base and 2 bases, there was a span of 23 bases. CDR3 length: 19 amino acids. The CDR3, as DNA: TGCGCCAGCAGCCAAGGCGCTTACAGGGATCCTCTTAGCAACTATGGCTACACCTTC. Its protein is CASSQGAYRDPLSNYGYTF.

The chain carries TRBV5-4 and TRBJ2-3; 8 bases are a match to TRBD2. Trimming cost V 4 bases and J 2 bases; bases outside gene matches: 21. The CDR3 covers 20 residues. CDR1 SGHNT and CDR2 YYREEE come from the germline V gene (reference sequence). This chain's CDR3 is CASSGKRGPLPPAPTDTQYF. As DNA, the CDR3 is TGTGCCAGCAGCGGAAAGCGGGGGCCACTTCCCCCCGCCCCCACAGATACGCAGTATTTT.

The rearrangement uses TRBV6-1 and TRBJ2-5; D is undetermined. Germline values: CDR1 MNHNS, CDR2 SASEGT. Trimming shortened V by 0 bases and J by 5 bases, and 7 bases separated the two germline ends. The CDR3 spans 13 residues. The DNA of the CDR3 is TGTGCCAGCAGTGAAGCCGCGCGGGAGACCCAGTACTTC. As protein: CASSEAARETQYF.

This clone was observed a few times. V gene TRBV27 combines with J gene TRBJ2-7; 12 nucleotides match TRBD1. The CDR3 length is 15 residues. The germline gives CDR1 MNHEY, CDR2 SMNVEV (reference sequence). V was pared by 0 bases and J by 5 bases, with 2 bases of the junction left unmatched. CDR3 residues: CASSLSGTGGHEQYF. The CDR3, as DNA: TGTGCCAGCAGTTTATCCGGGACAGGGGGCCACGAGCAGTACTTC.

CDR3 loop: CASSLGGAPDTQYF. For the CDR3, the DNA is TGTGCCAGCAGCTTGGGGGGGGCCCCAGATACGCAGTATTTT. The V gene is TRBV7-8, the J gene TRBJ2-3; a weak D match, TRBD2 (7 bases). Trimming cost V 3 bases and J 4 bases, with 11 bases left between them. The CDR3 sequence is 14 residues long. Germline V lookup: CDR1 SGHVS, CDR2 FQNEAQ.

The chain combines TRBV29-1 with TRBJ1-4; tentatively, D is TRBD1 (6 bases). V lost 4 bases, J lost 6 bases, and 15 bases lay in between. The CDR3 has 14 residues. Germline V gives CDR1 SQVTM, CDR2 ANQGSEA. CDR3 region: CSVGTHPGDEKLFF. For the CDR3, the DNA is TGCAGCGTTGGCACTCATCCAGGGGATGAAAAACTGTTTTTT. Looking up the rest from reference TRBV29-1 and TRBJ1-4 gives the full variable domain: SAVISQKPSRDICQRGTSLTIQCQVDSQVTMMFWYRQQPGQSLTLIATANQGSEATYESGFVIDKFPISRPNLTFSTLTVSNMSPEDSSIYLCSVGTHPGDEKLFFGSGTQLSVL.

This clone was detected once. The chain uses TRBV29-1 and TRBJ1-2, with TRBD1 matching over 8 bases. The length of the CDR3 is 15 residues. With V trimmed by 4 bases and J by 5 bases, 12 bases remained unmatched. The V gene's germline CDR1 is SQVTM and CDR2 ANQGSEA. The CDR3 coding sequence is TGCAGCGTTGGGACAGGGAAAGGGTTGGGATATGGCTACACCTTC. Its translation: CSVGTGKGLGYGYTF.

This chain uses TRBV7-2 with TRBJ2-7; the match to TRBD2 covers 11 bases. The germline CDR1 and CDR2 sequences are SGHTA and FQGNSA. CDR3 length: 15 amino acids. V lost 5 bases to trimming and J lost 4 bases; unmatched junction nucleotides: 7. The CDR3 region is CASSILAGGVYEQYF. Here the CDR3 DNA reads TGTGCCAGCAGCATATTAGCGGGAGGGGTATACGAGCAGTACTTC.

The chain combines TRBV5-1 with TRBJ2-5; a possible D gene is TRBD2 (5 bases). The CDR3 consists of 15 residues. Germline V gene sequence: CDR1 SGHRS, CDR2 YFSETQ. V was clipped by 0 bases and J by 3 bases, with 12 bases between them. CDR3 sequence reads: CASSLALRDEETQYF. As DNA, the CDR3 is TGCGCCAGCAGCTTGGCATTGAGGGATGAAGAGACCCAGTACTTC.

The V gene is TRBV7-8, the J gene TRBJ2-7; the match to TRBD1 covers 8 bases. The V gene's germline CDR1 is SGHVS and CDR2 FQNEAQ. V dropped 2 bases and J dropped 3; count of bases not matched to a gene: 3. The CDR3 is 14 residues long. CDR3 coding DNA: TGTGCCAGCAGCTTAAAACAGGGGGTCTACGAGCAGTACTTC. Protein product: CASSLKQGVYEQYF.

The chain carries TRBV28 and TRBJ1-6, with a possible D match to TRBD1 (6 bases). The CDR3 extends over 15 amino acids. V was shortened by 7 bases and J by 12 bases, with 22 bases between the two germline ends. CDR1 and CDR2 from the germline V gene are MDHEN and SYDVKM. CDR3 residues: CASNLLGGGPEPLHF. CDR3 nucleotide sequence: TGTGCCAGCAACCTCCTCGGGGGGGGCCCAGAACCCCTCCACTTT.

The chain links TRBV2 to TRBJ2-5, with 8 bases lining up with TRBD1. This CDR3 is built from 15 residues. Germline CDR1 is SNHLY and CDR2 is FYNNEI. The ends lost 4 bases at V and 4 bases at J; junction bases unmatched: 8. The CDR3 loop reads CASSVQGVGGETQYF. As DNA, the CDR3 is TGTGCCAGCAGTGTACAGGGGGTCGGGGGAGAGACCCAGTACTTC.

This clone has only one observation. The chain has TRBV6-4 and TRBJ1-2; 7 bases match TRBD1. CDR1 and CDR2 (germline): MRHNA, SNTAGT. CDR3 length: 12 residues. The trim removed 1 base at V and 7 bases at J, leaving 0 bases unmatched. CDR3: CASSDYRGGYTF. The CDR3 DNA sequence: TGTGCCAGCAGTGACTACAGGGGTGGCTACACCTTC.

The chain joins TRBV5-4 to TRBJ2-3; perhaps TRBD1 as D (5 bases). Trimming stripped 0 bases from V and 2 bases from J, with 10 bases between. The CDR3 contains 15 residues. Germline values: CDR1 SGHNT, CDR2 YYREEE (reference sequence). The DNA of the CDR3 is TGTGCCAGCAGCTTGGGGGGCATTAACACAGATACGCAGTATTTT. Protein: CASSLGGINTDTQYF.